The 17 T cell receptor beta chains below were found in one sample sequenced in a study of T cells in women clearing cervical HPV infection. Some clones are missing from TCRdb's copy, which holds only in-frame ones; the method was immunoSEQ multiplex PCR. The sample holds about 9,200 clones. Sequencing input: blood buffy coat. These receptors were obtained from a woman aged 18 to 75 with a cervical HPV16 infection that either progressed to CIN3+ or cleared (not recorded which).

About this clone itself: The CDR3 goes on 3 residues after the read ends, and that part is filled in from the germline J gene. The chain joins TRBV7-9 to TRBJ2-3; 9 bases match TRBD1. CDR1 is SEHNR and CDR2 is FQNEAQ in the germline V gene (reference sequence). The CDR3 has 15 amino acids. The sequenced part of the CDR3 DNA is TGTGCCAGCAGCTTAGACAGGGGGCAGAATCAGCCG. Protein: CASSLDRGQNQP. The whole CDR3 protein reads CASSLDRGQNQPQYF.

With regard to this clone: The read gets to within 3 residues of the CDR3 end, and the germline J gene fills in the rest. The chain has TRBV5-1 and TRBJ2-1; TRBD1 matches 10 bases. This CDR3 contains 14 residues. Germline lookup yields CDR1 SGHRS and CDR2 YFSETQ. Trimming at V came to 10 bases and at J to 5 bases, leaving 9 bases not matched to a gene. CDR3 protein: CASRSGQGNNEQFF. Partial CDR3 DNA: TGCGCCTCCAGGTCGGGACAGGGGAACAATGAG.

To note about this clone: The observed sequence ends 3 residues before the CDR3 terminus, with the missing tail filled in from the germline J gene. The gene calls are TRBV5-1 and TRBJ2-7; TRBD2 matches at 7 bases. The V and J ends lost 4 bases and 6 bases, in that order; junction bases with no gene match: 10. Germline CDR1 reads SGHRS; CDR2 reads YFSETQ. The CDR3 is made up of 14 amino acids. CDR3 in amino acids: CASSESWGGGEQYF. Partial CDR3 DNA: TGCGCCAGCAGCGAATCCTGGGGGGGTGGCGAG.

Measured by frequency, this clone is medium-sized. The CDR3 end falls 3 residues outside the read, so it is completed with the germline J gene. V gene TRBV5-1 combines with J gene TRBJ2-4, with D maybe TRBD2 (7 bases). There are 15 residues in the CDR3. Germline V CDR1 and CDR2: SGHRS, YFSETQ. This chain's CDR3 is CASSESGWRGGTQYF. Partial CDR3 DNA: TGCGCCAGCAGCGAATCGGGATGGAGGGGGGGCACT.

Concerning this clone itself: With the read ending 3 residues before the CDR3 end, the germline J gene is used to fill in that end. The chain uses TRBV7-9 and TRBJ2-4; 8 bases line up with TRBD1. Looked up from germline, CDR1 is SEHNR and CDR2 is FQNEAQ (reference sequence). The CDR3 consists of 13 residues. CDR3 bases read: TGTGCCAGCAGCTCGGACAGGGCGAATGGT. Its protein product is CASSSDRANG. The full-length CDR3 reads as CASSSDRANGQYF.

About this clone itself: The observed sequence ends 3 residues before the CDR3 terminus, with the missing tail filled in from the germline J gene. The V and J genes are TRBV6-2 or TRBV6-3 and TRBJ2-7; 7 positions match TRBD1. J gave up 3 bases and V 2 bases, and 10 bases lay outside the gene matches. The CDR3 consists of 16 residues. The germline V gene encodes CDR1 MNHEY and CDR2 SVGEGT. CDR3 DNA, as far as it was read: TGTGCCAGCAGTTACGACAGGGTGGGGTCTCACTACGAG. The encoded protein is CASSYDRVGSHYE. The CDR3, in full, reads CASSYDRVGSHYEQYF.

This CDR3 is CASSISSGGETDTQYF. The CDR3 DNA, read in part, is TGTGCCAGTAGTATCTCTAGCGGGGGCGAGACAGATACG. The V call is TRBV19, the J call TRBJ2-3; 10 positions match TRBD2. The read ends 3 residues early relative to the CDR3; the germline J gene fills the gap. CDR1 and CDR2 (germline): LNHDA, SQIVND (reference sequence). The CDR3 runs to 16 residues. The V and J ends lost 3 bases and 3 bases, in that order; junction bases with no gene match: 6.

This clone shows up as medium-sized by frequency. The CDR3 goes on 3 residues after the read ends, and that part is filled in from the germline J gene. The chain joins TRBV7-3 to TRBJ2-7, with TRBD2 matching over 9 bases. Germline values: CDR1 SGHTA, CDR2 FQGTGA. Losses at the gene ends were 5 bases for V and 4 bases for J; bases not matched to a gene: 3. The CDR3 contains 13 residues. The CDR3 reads CASSAGGNYEQYF. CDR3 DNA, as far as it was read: TGTGCCAGCAGCGCGGGGGGGAATTACGAG. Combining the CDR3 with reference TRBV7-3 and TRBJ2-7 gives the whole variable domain GAGVSQTPSNKVTEKGKYVELRCDPISGHTALYWYRQSLGQGPEFLIYFQGTGAADDSGLPNDRFFAVRPEGSVSTLKIQRTERGDSAVYLCASSAGGNYEQYFGPGTRLTVT.

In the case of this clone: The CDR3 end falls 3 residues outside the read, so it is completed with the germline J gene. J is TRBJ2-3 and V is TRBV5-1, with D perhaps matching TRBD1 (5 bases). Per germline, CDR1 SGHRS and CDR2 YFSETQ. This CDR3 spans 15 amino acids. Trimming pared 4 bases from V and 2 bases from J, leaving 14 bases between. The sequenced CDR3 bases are TGCGCCAGCAGCAAGGTCTTAGGGGACACAGATACG. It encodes CASSKVLGDTDT. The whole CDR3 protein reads CASSKVLGDTDTQYF.

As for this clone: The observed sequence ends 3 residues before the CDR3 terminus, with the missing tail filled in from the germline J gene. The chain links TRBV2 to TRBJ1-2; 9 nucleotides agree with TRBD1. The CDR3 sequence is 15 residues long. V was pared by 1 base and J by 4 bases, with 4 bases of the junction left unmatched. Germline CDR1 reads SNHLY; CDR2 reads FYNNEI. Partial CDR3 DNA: TGTGCCAGCAGTGAAGGACAGGGGGGCCCCTATGGC. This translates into CASSEGQGGPYG. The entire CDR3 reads CASSEGQGGPYGYTF.

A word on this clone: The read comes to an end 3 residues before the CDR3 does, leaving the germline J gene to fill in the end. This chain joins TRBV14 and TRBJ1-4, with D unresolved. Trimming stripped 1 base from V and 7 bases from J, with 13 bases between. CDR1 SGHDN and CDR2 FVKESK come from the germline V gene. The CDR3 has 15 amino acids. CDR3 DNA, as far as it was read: TGTGCCAGCAGCCAAGCTCGGGGTTGGGCTGAAAAA. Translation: CASSQARGWAEK. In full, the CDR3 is CASSQARGWAEKLFF.

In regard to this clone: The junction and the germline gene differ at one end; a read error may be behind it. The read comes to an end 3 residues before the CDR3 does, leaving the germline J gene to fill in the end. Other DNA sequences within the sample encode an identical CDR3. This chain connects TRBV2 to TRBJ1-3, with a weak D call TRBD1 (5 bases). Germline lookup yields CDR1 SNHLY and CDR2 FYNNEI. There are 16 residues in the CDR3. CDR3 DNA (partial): TGTGCCAGCAGGGACACATACTCTTACTCTGGAAACACT. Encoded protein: CASRDTYSYSGNT. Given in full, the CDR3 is CASRDTYSYSGNTIYF. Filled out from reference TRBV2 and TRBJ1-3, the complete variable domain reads EPEVTQTPSHQVTQMGQEVILRCVPISNHLYFYWYRQILGQKVEFLVSFYNNEISEKSEIFDDQFSVERPDGSNFTLKIRSTKLEDSAMYFCASRDTYSYSGNTIYFGEGSWLTVV.

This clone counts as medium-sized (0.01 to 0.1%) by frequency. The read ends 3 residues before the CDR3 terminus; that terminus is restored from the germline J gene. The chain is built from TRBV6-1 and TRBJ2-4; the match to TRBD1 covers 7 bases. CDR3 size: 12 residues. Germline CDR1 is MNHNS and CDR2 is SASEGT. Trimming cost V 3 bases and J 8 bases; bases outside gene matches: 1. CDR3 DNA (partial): TGTGCCAGCAGTGATGACAGGGACATT. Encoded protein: CASSDDRDI. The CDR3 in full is CASSDDRDIQYF.

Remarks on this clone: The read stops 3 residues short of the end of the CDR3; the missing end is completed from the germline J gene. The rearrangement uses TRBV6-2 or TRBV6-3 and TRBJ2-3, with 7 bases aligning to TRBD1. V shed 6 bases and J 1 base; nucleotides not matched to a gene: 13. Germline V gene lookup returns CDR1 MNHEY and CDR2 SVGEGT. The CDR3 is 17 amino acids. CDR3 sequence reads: CASRPLPGTGGTDTQYF. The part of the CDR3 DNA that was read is TGTGCCAGCAGGCCCCTCCCGGGAACAGGGGGCACAGATACG.

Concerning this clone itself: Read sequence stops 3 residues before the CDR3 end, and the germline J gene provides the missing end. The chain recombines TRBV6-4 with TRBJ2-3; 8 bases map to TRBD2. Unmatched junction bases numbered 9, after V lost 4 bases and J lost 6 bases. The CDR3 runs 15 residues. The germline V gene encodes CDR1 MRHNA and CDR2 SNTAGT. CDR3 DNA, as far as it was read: TGTGCCAGCAGTGCCCGCGGCGGGGGGTTTGATACG. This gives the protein CASSARGGGFDT. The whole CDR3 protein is CASSARGGGFDTQYF.

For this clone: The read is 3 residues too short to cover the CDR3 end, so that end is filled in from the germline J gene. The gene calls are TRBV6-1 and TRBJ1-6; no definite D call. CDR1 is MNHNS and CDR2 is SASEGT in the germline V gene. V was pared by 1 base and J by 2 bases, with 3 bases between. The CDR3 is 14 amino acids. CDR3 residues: CASSEVTYNSPLHF. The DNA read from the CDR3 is TGTGCCAGCAGTGAAGTCACCTATAATTCACCC.

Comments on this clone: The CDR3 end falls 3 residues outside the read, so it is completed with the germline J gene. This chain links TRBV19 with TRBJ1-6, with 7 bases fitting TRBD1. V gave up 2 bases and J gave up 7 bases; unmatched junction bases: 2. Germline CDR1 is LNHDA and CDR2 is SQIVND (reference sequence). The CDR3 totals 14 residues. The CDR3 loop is CASSITGDNSPLHF. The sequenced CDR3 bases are TGTGCCAGTAGTATAACAGGGGACAATTCACCC.